This T cell receptor (beta chain) was sequenced during a study of shared clonotypes between healthy human individuals. General study results and limits: Deeper or shallower sequencing was expected to change how clonotypes are shared among donors. It was the non-shared clonotypes that had lower generation probabilities than clonotypes shared by all four donors. The sole specimen, blood, was sampled, and tissue repertoires likely differ.

In its sample, this clone was seen once. The antigen is unknown. The repertoire was sequenced with immunoSEQ multiplex PCR; TCRdb's copy has only in-frame clones and lacks some. The sample includes roughly 760,000 clones, around 72% of them seen just once. V trimming: 9 bases; J trimming: 6 bases; junction bases outside the gene matches: 9. The CDR3 extends over 14 amino acids. Germline V gene lookup returns CDR1 LNHDA and CDR2 SQIVND (reference sequence). The clonotype comes from a woman in her thirties in good health. The material sequenced was memory CD4+ T cells sorted from blood. Subset reported: CD45RA-negative fraction. The V gene is TRBV19, the J gene TRBJ1-5; 9 bases fit TRBD1. This CDR3 reads CAREGQGEGQPQHF. CDR3 in DNA: TGTGCCAGAGAGGGACAGGGAGAGGGTCAGCCCCAGCATTTT. The entire variable domain, with the rest obtained from reference TRBV19 and TRBJ1-5, is as follows: DGGITQSPKYLFRKEGQNVTLSCEQNLNHDAMYWYRQDPGQGLRLIYYSQIVNDFQKGDIAEGYSVSREKKESFPLTVTSAQKNPTAFYLCAREGQGEGQPQHFGDGTRLSIL.